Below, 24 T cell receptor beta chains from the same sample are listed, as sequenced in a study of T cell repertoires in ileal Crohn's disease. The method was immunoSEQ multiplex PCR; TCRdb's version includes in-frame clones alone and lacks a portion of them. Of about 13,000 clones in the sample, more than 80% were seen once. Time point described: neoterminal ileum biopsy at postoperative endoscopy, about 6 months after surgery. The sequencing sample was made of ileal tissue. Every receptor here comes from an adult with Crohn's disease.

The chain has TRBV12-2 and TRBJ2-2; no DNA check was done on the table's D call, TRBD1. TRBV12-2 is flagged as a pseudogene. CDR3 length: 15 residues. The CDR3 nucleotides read TGTGCAAGTCGCTTTGGACAGGGACGGACCGGGGAGCTGTTTTTT. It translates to CASRFGQGRTGELFF.

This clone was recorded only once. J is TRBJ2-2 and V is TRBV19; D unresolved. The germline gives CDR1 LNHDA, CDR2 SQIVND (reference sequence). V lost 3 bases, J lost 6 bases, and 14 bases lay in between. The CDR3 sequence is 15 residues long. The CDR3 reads CASSITRPLPGELFF. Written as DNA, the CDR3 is TGTGCCAGTAGTATCACCAGGCCGTTACCCGGGGAGCTGTTTTTT.

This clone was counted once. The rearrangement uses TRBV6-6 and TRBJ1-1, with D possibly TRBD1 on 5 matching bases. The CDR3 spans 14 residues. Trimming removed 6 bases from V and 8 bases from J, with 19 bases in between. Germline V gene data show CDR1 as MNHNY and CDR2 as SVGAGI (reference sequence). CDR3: CASRDKKGAGEAFF. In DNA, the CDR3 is TGTGCCAGCAGGGACAAGAAAGGGGCAGGCGAAGCTTTCTTT.

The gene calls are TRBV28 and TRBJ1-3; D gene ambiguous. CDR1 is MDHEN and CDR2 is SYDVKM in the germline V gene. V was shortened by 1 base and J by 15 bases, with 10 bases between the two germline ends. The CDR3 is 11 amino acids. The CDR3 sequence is CASSLSAATYF. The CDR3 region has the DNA TGTGCCAGCAGTTTATCGGCGGCCACATATTTT.

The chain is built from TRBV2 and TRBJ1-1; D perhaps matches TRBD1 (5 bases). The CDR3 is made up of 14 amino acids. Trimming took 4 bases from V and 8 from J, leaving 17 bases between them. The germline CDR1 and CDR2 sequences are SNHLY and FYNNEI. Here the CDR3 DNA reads TGTGCCAGCAGTGCCTCTAGTACACAGGAGGAAGCTTTCTTT. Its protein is CASSASSTQEEAFF.

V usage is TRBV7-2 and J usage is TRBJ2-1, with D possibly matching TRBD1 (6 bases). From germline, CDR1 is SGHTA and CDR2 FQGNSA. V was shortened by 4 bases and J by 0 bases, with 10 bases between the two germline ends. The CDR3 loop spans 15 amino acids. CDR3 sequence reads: CASSSQGSSYNEQFF. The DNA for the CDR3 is TGTGCCAGCAGCTCGCAGGGGAGCTCCTACAATGAGCAGTTCTTC.

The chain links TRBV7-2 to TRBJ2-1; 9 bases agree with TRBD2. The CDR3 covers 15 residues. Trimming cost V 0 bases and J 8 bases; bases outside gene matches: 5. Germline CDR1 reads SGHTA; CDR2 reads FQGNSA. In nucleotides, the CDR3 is TGTGCCAGCAGCTTAGCAGCGGGGGGAAGGGATGAGCAGTTCTTC. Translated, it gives CASSLAAGGRDEQFF.

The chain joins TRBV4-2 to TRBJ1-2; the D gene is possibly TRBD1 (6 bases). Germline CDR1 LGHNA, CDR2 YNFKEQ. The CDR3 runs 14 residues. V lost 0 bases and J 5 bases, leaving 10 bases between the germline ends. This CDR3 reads CASSQEMGAYGYTF. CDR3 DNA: TGTGCCAGCAGCCAAGAGATGGGGGCGTATGGCTACACCTTC.

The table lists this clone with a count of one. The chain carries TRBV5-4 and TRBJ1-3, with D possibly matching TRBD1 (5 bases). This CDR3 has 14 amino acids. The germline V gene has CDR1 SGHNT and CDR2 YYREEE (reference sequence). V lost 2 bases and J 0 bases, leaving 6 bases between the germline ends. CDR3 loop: CASSFGGSGNTIYF. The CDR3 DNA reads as TGTGCCAGCAGCTTCGGGGGCTCTGGAAACACCATATATTTT.

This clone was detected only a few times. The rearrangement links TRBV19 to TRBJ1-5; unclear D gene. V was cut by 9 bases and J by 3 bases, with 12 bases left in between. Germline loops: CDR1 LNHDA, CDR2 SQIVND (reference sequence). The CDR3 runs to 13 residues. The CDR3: CASRGSLNQPQHF. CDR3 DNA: TGTGCCAGCCGCGGGTCACTCAATCAGCCCCAGCATTTT.

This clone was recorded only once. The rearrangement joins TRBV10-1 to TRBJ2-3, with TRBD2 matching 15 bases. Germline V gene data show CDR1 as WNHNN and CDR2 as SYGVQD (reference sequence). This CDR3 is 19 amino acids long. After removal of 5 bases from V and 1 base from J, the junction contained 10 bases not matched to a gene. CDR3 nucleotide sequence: TGCGCCAGCAGTCCCCCCGGACTAGCGGGAGGGCCATGCACAGATACGCAGTATTTT. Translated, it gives CASSPPGLAGGPCTDTQYF.

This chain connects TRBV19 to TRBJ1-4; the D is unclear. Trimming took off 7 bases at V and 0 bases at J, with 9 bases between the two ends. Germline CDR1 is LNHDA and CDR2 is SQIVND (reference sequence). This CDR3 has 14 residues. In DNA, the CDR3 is TGTGCCAGTACGGTGGGCTCAACTAATGAAAAACTGTTTTTT. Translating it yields CASTVGSTNEKLFF.

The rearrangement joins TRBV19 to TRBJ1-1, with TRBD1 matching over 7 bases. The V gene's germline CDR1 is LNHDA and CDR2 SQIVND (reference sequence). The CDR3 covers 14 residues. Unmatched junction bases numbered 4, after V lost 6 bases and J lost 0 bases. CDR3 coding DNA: TGTGCCAGTAGCCGACAGGGCATGAACACTGAAGCTTTCTTT. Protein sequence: CASSRQGMNTEAFF.

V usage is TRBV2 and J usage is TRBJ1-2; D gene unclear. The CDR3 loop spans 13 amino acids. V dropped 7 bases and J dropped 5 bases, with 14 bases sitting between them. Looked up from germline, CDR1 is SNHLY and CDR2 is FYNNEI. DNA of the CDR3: TGTGCCAGCAACGTGGCCACGGGGTATGGCTACACCTTC. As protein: CASNVATGYGYTF.

The CDR3 here is CASSLDGRTYEQYF. The CDR3 DNA reads as TGTGCCAGCAGCTTAGACGGCAGGACCTACGAGCAGTACTTC. The chain has TRBV7-2 and TRBJ2-7, with D unresolved. Trimming cost V 1 base and J 2 bases, with 9 bases left between them. CDR3 length: 14 residues. Germline-derived CDR1 and CDR2 are SGHTA and FQGNSA. The whole variable domain, filled in from reference TRBV7-2 and TRBJ2-7, reads GAGVSQSPSNKVTEKGKDVELRCDPISGHTALYWYRQSLGQGLEFLIYFQGNSAPDKSGLPSDRFSAERTGGSVSTLTIQRTQQEDSAVYLCASSLDGRTYEQYFGPGTRLTVT.

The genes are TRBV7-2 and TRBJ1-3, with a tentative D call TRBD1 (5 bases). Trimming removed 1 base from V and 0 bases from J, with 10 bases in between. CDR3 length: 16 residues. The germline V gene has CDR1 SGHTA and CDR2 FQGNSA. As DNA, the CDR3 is TGTGCCAGCAGCTTAGTGGGGGGGGACTCTGGAAACACCATATATTTT. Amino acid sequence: CASSLVGGDSGNTIYF.

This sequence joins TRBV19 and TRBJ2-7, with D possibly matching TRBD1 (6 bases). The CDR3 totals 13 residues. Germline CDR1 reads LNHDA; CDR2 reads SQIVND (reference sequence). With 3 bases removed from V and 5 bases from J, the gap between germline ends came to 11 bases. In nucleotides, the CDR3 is TGTGCCAGTAGTATTCAGGGGCACCACGAGCAGTACTTC. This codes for CASSIQGHHEQYF.

CDR3 DNA: TGTGCCAGCACCCCGGGGGGTAGCACAGATACGCAGTATTTT. It specifies CASTPGGSTDTQYF. The chain employs TRBV11-1 and TRBJ2-3; 7 nucleotides match TRBD2. Germline CDR1 reads SGHAT; CDR2 reads FQDESV (reference sequence). V lost 7 bases, J lost 0 bases, and 4 bases stayed unmatched. The CDR3 contains 14 residues.

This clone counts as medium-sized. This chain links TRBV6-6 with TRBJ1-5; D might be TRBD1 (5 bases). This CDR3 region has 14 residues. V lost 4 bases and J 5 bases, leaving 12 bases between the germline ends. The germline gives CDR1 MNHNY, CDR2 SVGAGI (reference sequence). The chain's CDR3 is CASSSWRGDQPQHF. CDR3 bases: TGTGCCAGCAGTTCCTGGAGGGGCGATCAGCCCCAGCATTTT.

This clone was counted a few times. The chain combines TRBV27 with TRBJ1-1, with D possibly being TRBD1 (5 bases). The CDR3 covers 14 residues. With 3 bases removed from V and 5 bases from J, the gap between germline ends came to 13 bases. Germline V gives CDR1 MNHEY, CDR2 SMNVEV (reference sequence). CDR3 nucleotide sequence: TGTGCCAGCAGTTTGACCACGGGGGGGACTGAAGCTTTCTTT. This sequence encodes CASSLTTGGTEAFF.

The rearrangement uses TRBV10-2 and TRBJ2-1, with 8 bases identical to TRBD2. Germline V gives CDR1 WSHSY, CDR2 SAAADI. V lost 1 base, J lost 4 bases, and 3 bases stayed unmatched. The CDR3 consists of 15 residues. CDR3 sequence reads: CASSELVAGYNEQFF. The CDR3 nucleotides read TGCGCCAGCAGTGAGTTGGTAGCGGGATACAATGAGCAGTTCTTC.

CDR3 region: CASSLQGGRSNQPQHF. For the CDR3, the DNA is TGTGCCAGCAGTCTACAGGGGGGAAGAAGCAATCAGCCCCAGCATTTT. The V gene is TRBV2, the J gene TRBJ1-5; TRBD1 aligns across 8 bases. The CDR3 has 16 residues. V lost 5 bases to trimming and J lost 1 base; unmatched junction nucleotides: 7. CDR1 SNHLY and CDR2 FYNNEI come from the germline V gene.

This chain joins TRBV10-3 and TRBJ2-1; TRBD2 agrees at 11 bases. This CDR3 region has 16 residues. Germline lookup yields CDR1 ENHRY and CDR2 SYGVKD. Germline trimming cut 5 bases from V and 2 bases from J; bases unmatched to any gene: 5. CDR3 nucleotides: TGTGCCATCAGTAATAGCGGGAGGGGAACCTACAATGAGCAGTTCTTC. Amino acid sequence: CAISNSGRGTYNEQFF.

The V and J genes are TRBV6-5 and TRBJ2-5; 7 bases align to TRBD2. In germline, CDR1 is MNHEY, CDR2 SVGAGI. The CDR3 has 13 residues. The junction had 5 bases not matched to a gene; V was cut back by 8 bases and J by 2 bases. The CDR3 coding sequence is TGTGCCAGCTCCCAGCGGGGTCAAGAGACCCAGTACTTC. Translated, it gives CASSQRGQETQYF.